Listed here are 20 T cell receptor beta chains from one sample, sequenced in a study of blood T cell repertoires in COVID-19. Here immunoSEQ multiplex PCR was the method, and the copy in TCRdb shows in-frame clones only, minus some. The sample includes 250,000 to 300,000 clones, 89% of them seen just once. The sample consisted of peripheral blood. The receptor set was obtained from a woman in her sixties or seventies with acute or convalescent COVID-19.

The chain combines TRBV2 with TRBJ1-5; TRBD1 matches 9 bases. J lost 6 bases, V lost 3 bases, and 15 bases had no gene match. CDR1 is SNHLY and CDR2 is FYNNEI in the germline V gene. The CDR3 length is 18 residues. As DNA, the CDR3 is TGTGCCAGCAGTGACAGGACAGGGGTGCCCCTGAGGGGTCAGCCCCAGCATTTT. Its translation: CASSDRTGVPLRGQPQHF.

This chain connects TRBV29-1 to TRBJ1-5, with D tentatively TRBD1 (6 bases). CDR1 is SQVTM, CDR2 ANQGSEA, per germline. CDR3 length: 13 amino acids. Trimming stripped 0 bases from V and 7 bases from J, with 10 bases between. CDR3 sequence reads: CSVEEGAGQPQHF. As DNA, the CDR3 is TGCAGCGTTGAAGAGGGGGCTGGCCAGCCCCAGCATTTT.

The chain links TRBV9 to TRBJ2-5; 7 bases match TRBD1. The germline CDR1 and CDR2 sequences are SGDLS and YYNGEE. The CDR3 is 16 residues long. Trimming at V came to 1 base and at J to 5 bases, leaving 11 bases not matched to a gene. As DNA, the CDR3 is TGTGCCAGCAGCGTACAGGGACAGCTTTCACGGGAGACCCAGTACTTC. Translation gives CASSVQGQLSRETQYF. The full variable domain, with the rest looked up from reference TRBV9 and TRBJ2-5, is DSGVTQTPKHLITATGQRVTLRCSPRSGDLSVYWYQQSLDQGLQFLIQYYNGEERAKGNILERFSAQQFPDLHSELNLSSLELGDSALYFCASSVQGQLSRETQYFGPGTRLLVL.

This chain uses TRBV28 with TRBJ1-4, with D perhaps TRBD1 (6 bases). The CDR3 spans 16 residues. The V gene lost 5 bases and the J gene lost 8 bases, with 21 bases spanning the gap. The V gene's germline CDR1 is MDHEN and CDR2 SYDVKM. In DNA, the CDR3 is TGTGCCAGCAGTCCCACCCTTGTTCAGGGGAAAGAAAAACTGTTTTTT. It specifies CASSPTLVQGKEKLFF. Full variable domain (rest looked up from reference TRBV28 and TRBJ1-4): DVKVTQSSRYLVKRTGEKVFLECVQDMDHENMFWYRQDPGLGLRLIYFSYDVKMKEKGDIPEGYSVSREKKERFSLILESASTNQTSMYLCASSPTLVQGKEKLFFGSGTQLSVL.

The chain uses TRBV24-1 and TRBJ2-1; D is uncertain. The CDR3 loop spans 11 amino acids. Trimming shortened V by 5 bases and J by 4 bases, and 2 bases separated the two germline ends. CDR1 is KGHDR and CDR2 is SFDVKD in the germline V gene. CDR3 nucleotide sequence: TGTGCCACCAGTGCGTACAATGAGCAGTTCTTC. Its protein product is CATSAYNEQFF.

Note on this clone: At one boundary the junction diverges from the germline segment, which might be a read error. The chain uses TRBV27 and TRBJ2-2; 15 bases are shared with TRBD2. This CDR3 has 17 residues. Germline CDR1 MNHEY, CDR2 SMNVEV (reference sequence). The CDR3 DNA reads TGTGCCAGCAGTCTATCGCCGGGACTAGCGGGAGGTTGGGAGCTGTTTTTT. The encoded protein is CASSLSPGLAGGWELFF.

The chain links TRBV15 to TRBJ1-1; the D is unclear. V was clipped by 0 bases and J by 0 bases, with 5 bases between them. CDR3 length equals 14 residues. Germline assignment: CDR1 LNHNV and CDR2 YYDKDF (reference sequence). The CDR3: CATSRDHLNTEAFF. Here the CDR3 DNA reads TGTGCCACCAGCAGAGACCATTTGAACACTGAAGCTTTCTTT.

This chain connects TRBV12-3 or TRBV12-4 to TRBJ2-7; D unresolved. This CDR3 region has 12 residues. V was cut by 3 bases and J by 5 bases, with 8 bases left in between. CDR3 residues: CASSFQQDEQYF. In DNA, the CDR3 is TGTGCCAGCAGTTTCCAGCAGGACGAGCAGTACTTC.

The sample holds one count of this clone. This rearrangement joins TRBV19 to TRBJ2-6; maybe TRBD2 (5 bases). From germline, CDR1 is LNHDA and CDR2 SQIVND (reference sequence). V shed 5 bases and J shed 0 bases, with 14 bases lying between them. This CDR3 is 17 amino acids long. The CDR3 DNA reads TGTGCCAGTAGTCCCCCCCGGGGATCCTCTGGGGCCAACGTCCTGACTTTC. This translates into CASSPPRGSSGANVLTF.

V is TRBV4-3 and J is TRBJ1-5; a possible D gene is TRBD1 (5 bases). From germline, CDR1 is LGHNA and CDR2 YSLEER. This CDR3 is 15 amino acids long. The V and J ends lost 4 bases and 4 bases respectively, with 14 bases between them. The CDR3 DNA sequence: TGCGCCAGCAGCCGAACCGTCAGGGCGAATCAGCCCCAGCATTTT. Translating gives CASSRTVRANQPQHF.

The CDR3 loop is CASGLRLAGATTDTQYF. In DNA, the CDR3 is TGTGCTAGTGGTTTGCGACTAGCGGGAGCTACCACAGATACGCAGTATTTT. The chain couples TRBV12-5 to TRBJ2-3, with 12 nucleotides matching TRBD2. CDR1 is LGHNT, CDR2 FRNRAP, per germline. V shed 2 bases and J 2 bases; nucleotides not matched to a gene: 5. The CDR3 totals 17 residues. Filled out from reference TRBV12-5 and TRBJ2-3, the complete variable domain reads DARVTQTPRHKVTEMGQEVTMRCQPILGHNTVFWYRQTMMQGLELLAYFRNRAPLDDSGMPKDRFSAEMPDATLATLKIQPSEPRDSAVYFCASGLRLAGATTDTQYFGPGTRLTVL.

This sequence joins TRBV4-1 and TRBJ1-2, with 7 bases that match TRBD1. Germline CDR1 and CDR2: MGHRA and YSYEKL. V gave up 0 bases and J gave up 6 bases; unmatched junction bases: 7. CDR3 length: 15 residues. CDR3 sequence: CASSQEGDSMNGYTF. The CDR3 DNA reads TGCGCCAGCAGCCAAGAAGGGGACAGTATGAATGGCTACACCTTC.

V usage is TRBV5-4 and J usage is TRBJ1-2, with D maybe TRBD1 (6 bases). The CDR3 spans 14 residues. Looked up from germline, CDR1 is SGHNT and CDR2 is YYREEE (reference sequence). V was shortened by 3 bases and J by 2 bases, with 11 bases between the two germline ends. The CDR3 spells CASSWDTLNYGYTF. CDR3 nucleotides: TGTGCCAGCAGCTGGGACACTCTGAACTATGGCTACACCTTC.

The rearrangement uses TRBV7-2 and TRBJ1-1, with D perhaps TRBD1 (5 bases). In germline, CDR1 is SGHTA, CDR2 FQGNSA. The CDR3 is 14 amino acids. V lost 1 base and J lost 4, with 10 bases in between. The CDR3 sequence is CASSLERGPTEAFF. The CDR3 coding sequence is TGTGCCAGCAGCTTAGAAAGGGGCCCCACTGAAGCTTTCTTT.

Here the CDR3 reads CASSLGTDSNQPQHF. The CDR3 bases are TGTGCCAGCAGCTTAGGGACAGATAGCAATCAGCCCCAGCATTTT. The J gene is TRBJ1-5, the V gene TRBV7-6; D may be TRBD1 (6 bases). The germline V gene encodes CDR1 SGHVS and CDR2 FNYEAQ. The germline V and J ends were trimmed by 1 base and 0 bases, with 7 bases remaining between them. CDR3 length equals 15 residues.

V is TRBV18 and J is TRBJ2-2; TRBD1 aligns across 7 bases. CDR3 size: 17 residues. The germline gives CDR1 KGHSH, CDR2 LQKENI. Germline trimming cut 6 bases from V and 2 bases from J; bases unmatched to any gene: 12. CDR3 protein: CASSPITGTANTGELFF. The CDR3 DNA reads TGTGCCAGCTCTCCAATTACCGGGACAGCTAACACCGGGGAGCTGTTTTTT. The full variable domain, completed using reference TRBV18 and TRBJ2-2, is NAGVMQNPRHLVRRRGQEARLRCSPMKGHSHVYWYRQLPEEGLKFMVYLQKENIIDESGMPKERFSAEFPKEGPSILRIQQVVRGDSAAYFCASSPITGTANTGELFFGEGSRLTVL.

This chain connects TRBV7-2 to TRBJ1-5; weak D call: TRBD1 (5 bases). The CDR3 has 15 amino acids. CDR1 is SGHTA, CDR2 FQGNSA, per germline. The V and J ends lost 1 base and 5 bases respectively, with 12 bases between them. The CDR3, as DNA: TGTGCCAGCAGCTTAGTCCCCGGCAGGGATCAGCCCCAGCATTTT. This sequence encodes CASSLVPGRDQPQHF.

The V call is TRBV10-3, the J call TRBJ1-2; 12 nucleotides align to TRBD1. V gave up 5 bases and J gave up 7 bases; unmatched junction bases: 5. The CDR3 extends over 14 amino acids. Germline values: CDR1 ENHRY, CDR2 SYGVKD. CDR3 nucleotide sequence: TGTGCCATCAGTACCGGGACAGGGGGCGTTGGCTACACCTTC. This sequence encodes CAISTGTGGVGYTF.

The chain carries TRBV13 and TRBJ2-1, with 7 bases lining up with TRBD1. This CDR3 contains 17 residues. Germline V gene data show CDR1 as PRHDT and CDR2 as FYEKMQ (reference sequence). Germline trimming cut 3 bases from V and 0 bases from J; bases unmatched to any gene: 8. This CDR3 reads CASSFPKTGSSYNEQFF. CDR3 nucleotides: TGTGCCAGCAGCTTCCCCAAGACAGGGAGCTCCTACAATGAGCAGTTCTTC.

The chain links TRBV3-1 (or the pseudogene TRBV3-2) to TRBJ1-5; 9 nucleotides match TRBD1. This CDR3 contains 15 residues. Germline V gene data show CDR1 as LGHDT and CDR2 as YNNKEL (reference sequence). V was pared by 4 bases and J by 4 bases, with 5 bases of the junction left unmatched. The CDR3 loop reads CASSRTGGLNQPQHF. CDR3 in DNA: TGTGCCAGCAGCCGCACAGGGGGCCTTAATCAGCCCCAGCATTTT.